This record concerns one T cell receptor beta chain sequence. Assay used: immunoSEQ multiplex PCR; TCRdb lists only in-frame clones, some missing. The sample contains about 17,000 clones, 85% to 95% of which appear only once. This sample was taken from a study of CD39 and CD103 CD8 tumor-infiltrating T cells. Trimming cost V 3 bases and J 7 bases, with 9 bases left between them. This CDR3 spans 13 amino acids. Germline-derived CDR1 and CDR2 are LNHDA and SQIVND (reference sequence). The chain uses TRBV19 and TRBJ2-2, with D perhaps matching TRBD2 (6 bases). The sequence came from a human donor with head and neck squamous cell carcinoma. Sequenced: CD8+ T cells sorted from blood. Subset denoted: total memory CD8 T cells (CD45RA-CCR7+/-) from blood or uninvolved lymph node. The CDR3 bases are TGTGCCAGTAGTATTTGGGGGGACGGGGAGCTGTTTTTT. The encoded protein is CASSIWGDGELFF.